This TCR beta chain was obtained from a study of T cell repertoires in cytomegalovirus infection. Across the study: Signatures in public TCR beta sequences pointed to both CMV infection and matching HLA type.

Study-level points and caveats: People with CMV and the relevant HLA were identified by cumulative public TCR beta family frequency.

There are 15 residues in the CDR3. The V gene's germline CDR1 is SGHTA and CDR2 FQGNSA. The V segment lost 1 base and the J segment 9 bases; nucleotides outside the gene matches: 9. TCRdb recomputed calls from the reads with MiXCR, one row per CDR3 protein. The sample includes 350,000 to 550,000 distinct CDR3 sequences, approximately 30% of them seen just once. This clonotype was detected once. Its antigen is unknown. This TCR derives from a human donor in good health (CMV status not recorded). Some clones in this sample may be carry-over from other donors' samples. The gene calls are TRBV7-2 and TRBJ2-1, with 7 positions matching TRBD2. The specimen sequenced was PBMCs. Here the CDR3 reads CASSLVGLGSGEQFF. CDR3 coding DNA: TGTGCCAGCAGCTTAGTAGGACTAGGGTCTGGTGAGCAGTTCTTC.